The 11 T cell receptor beta chains below all came from one sample that was sequenced in a study of blood T cell repertoires in COVID-19. The assay was immunoSEQ multiplex PCR, and TCRdb's table has in-frame clones only and misses some. The sample has roughly 160,000 clones; more than 85% are singletons. Sequenced material: PBMCs or T cells enriched from blood (not recorded which). All receptors derive from a woman between 50 and 59 years old who had recovered from COVID-19.

J is TRBJ2-3 and V is TRBV3-1 (or the pseudogene TRBV3-2), with D possibly being TRBD2 (6 bases). The germline V and J ends were trimmed by 3 bases and 0 bases, with 10 bases remaining between them. Germline lookup yields CDR1 LGHDT and CDR2 YNNKEL (reference sequence). This CDR3 is 15 amino acids long. CDR3 residues: CASSHRGTSTDTQYF. The CDR3 DNA follows: TGTGCCAGCAGCCATCGGGGGACCAGCACAGATACGCAGTATTTT.

The V gene is TRBV29-1, the J gene TRBJ2-6; D ambiguous. The V end lost 7 bases, the J end lost 0 bases, and 7 bases lay between the germline ends. The CDR3 is 13 amino acids. CDR1 and CDR2 from the germline V gene are SQVTM and ANQGSEA. In DNA, the CDR3 is TGCAGCGCCGAGATCTCTGGGGCCAACGTCCTGACTTTC. Translation: CSAEISGANVLTF.

The chain joins TRBV24-1 to TRBJ2-7; D uncertain. Trimming pared 4 bases from V and 0 bases from J, leaving 6 bases between. Germline lookup yields CDR1 KGHDR and CDR2 SFDVKD. The CDR3 has 13 amino acids. CDR3 residues: CATSDHSSYEQYF. In nucleotides, the CDR3 is TGTGCCACCAGTGACCATAGCTCCTACGAGCAGTACTTC.

The chain couples TRBV30 to TRBJ1-1, with a tentative D call TRBD1 (6 bases). CDR3 length: 11 residues. V was trimmed by 4 bases and J by 3 bases, leaving 6 bases between them. Germline CDR1 and CDR2: GTSNPN and SVGIG (reference sequence). DNA of the CDR3: TGTGCCTGGACAGGGGACACTGAAGCTTTCTTT. This sequence encodes CAWTGDTEAFF.

The genes are TRBV19 and TRBJ1-1, with D perhaps TRBD1 (6 bases). The V gene lost 1 base and the J gene lost 5 bases, with 11 bases spanning the gap. Looked up from germline, CDR1 is LNHDA and CDR2 is SQIVND (reference sequence). The CDR3 has 14 residues. Here the CDR3 reads CASSIGGTSTEAFF. CDR3 nucleotide sequence: TGTGCCAGTAGTATAGGTGGGACATCGACTGAAGCTTTCTTT. Full variable domain (missing parts from reference TRBV19 and TRBJ1-1): DGGITQSPKYLFRKEGQNVTLSCEQNLNHDAMYWYRQDPGQGLRLIYYSQIVNDFQKGDIAEGYSVSREKKESFPLTVTSAQKNPTAFYLCASSIGGTSTEAFFGQGTRLTVV.

This sequence joins TRBV11-3 and TRBJ2-7; 10 bases fit TRBD2. This CDR3 contains 14 residues. The V and J ends lost 7 bases and 7 bases, in that order; junction bases with no gene match: 10. Germline V gene sequence: CDR1 SGHNT, CDR2 YENEEA. CDR3 DNA sequence: TGTGCCAGCAACAGAGCGGGAGGGCTAAGTGAGCAGTACTTC. Translation gives CASNRAGGLSEQYF.

This sequence joins TRBV21-1 and TRBJ1-3; the tabulated D call, TRBD1, remains unverified against the DNA. TRBV21-1 represents a pseudogene. The CDR3 has 17 residues. The CDR3 spells CASSPQRGTGLLDTIYF. The DNA for the CDR3 is TGTGCCAGCAGCCCCCAGCGAGGGACAGGGCTGTTGGACACCATATATTTT.

The rearrangement uses TRBV4-1 and TRBJ1-2; 9 bases map to TRBD1. The V segment lost 0 bases and the J segment 7 bases; nucleotides outside the gene matches: 9. The V gene's germline CDR1 is MGHRA and CDR2 YSYEKL. This CDR3 contains 16 residues. In nucleotides, the CDR3 is TGCGCCAGCAGCCAAGAGGGACAGGGTAAAGGGGGTGGCTACACCTTC. Translation gives CASSQEGQGKGGGYTF.

V is TRBV2 and J is TRBJ1-1; no reliable D call. CDR3 length: 14 amino acids. Trimming removed 4 bases at V and 3 bases at J, with 12 bases between. Germline CDR1 and CDR2: SNHLY and FYNNEI. CDR3 residues: CASSAGIGDTEAFF. The CDR3 bases are TGTGCCAGCAGTGCGGGCATCGGGGACACTGAAGCTTTCTTT. The full variable domain, in which reference TRBV2 and TRBJ1-1 provide the parts outside the CDR3, is EPEVTQTPSHQVTQMGQEVILRCVPISNHLYFYWYRQILGQKVEFLVSFYNNEISEKSEIFDDQFSVERPDGSNFTLKIRSTKLEDSAMYFCASSAGIGDTEAFFGQGTRLTVV.

This chain connects TRBV18 to TRBJ1-1, with 9 bases fitting TRBD1. The V segment lost 3 bases and the J segment 5 bases; nucleotides outside the gene matches: 10. This CDR3 has 16 residues. CDR1 KGHSH and CDR2 LQKENI come from the germline V gene. CDR3 sequence reads: CASSPGTGFLGTEAFF. In DNA, the CDR3 is TGTGCCAGCTCACCCGGGACAGGGTTTCTAGGAACTGAAGCTTTCTTT.

The CDR3: CASSPGTVGEAFF. CDR3 nucleotides: TGCGCCAGCAGCCCGGGGACAGTAGGGGAAGCTTTCTTT. The chain couples TRBV5-1 to TRBJ1-1, with 7 bases that match TRBD1. V lost 4 bases, J lost 8 bases, and 8 bases stayed unmatched. This CDR3 comprises 13 residues. The V gene's germline CDR1 is SGHRS and CDR2 YFSETQ.